This passage covers 11 T cell receptor beta chains from one sample sequenced in a study of graft-versus-host responses after intestinal transplantation. Intraepithelial and lamina propria lymphocytes were isolated from graft specimens. Measured with immunoSEQ multiplex PCR; TCRdb has only the in-frame clones, and not every one. This table holds about 18,000 clones, around 82% found once. The sample in question was ileum tissue, obtained 17 days after transplant. All receptors come from a human patient who received an intestinal transplant, so some T cells may come from the graft donor.

The V and J genes are TRBV6-6 and TRBJ1-4; the match to TRBD1 covers 10 bases. V lost 7 bases to trimming and J lost 6 bases; unmatched junction nucleotides: 5. This CDR3 has 14 residues. CDR1 is MNHNY, CDR2 SVGAGI, per germline (reference sequence). CDR3 sequence (DNA): TGTGCCAGCACCCTGGGACAGGGGTATGAAAAACTGTTTTTT. Protein sequence: CASTLGQGYEKLFF.

V gene TRBV6-4 combines with J gene TRBJ2-2, with a tentative D call TRBD1 (6 bases). CDR3 length equals 15 residues. V was cut by 0 bases and J by 1 base, with 6 bases left in between. Germline V gene lookup returns CDR1 MRHNA and CDR2 SNTAGT. The CDR3 DNA is TGTGCCAGCAGTGACTCGGGACAGAACACCGGGGAGCTGTTTTTT. Translated, it gives CASSDSGQNTGELFF.

The chain employs TRBV18 and TRBJ1-1, with D perhaps matching TRBD1 (5 bases). Trimming removed 6 bases from V and 2 bases from J, with 13 bases in between. This CDR3 region has 14 residues. The V gene's germline CDR1 is KGHSH and CDR2 LQKENI. Written as DNA, the CDR3 is TGTGCCAGCTCCCCGGGACCGATTAACACTGAAGCTTTCTTT. Residues: CASSPGPINTEAFF. Looking up the rest from reference TRBV18 and TRBJ1-1 gives the full variable domain: NAGVMQNPRHLVRRRGQEARLRCSPMKGHSHVYWYRQLPEEGLKFMVYLQKENIIDESGMPKERFSAEFPKEGPSILRIQQVVRGDSAAYFCASSPGPINTEAFFGQGTRLTVV.

V usage is TRBV27 and J usage is TRBJ2-1; 7 nucleotides match TRBD2. The CDR3 is 16 amino acids. Germline loops: CDR1 MNHEY, CDR2 SMNVEV (reference sequence). Unmatched junction bases numbered 4, after V lost 0 bases and J lost 2 bases. Here the CDR3 reads CASSLSALAAYNEQFF. DNA of the CDR3: TGTGCCAGCAGTTTATCCGCCCTAGCGGCCTACAATGAGCAGTTCTTC.

The chain links TRBV28 to TRBJ1-5; D is ambiguous. In germline, CDR1 is MDHEN, CDR2 SYDVKM. Deletions cut 2 bases from V and 6 bases from J, with 11 bases between. The CDR3 consists of 14 residues. Here the CDR3 reads CASSLMAGGQPQHF. Written as DNA, the CDR3 is TGTGCCAGCAGTTTAATGGCAGGTGGTCAGCCCCAGCATTTT.

The chain links TRBV4-1 to TRBJ2-1; a weak D match, TRBD1 (6 bases). The CDR3 covers 14 residues. The germline gives CDR1 MGHRA, CDR2 YSYEKL. Trimming cost V 6 bases and J 7 bases, with 16 bases left between them. This CDR3 is CASRPSQGSNEQFF. DNA of the CDR3: TGCGCCAGCAGACCATCACAGGGATCTAATGAGCAGTTCTTC.

The chain joins TRBV5-8 to TRBJ2-1; TRBD2 agrees at 9 bases. The J segment lost 4 bases and the V segment lost 6 bases, leaving 11 bases of the junction unmatched. Germline V gene lookup returns CDR1 SGHTS and CDR2 YDEGEE. The length of the CDR3 is 16 residues. Here the CDR3 DNA reads TGTGCCAGCAAACCGAGGACTAGCGCCCCTTACAATGAGCAGTTCTTC. Protein product: CASKPRTSAPYNEQFF.

The CDR3 nucleotides are TGCGCCAGCAGCCAATACAGGGAACCCACCGGGGAGCTGTTTTTT. Translation gives CASSQYREPTGELFF. The chain is built from TRBV4-1 and TRBJ2-2; D is perhaps TRBD1 (6 bases). This CDR3 spans 15 amino acids. The germline V and J ends were trimmed by 2 bases and 4 bases, with 11 bases remaining between them. Germline loops: CDR1 MGHRA, CDR2 YSYEKL.

This clone was recorded only once. The genes are TRBV6-6 and TRBJ1-3, with 7 bases that match TRBD1. CDR1 and CDR2 from the germline V gene are MNHNY and SVGAGI (reference sequence). Trimming took 7 bases from V and 4 from J; bases not matched to a gene: 7. The CDR3 loop spans 14 amino acids. CDR3 residues: CASKTPGQGNTIYF. The CDR3 bases are TGTGCCAGCAAGACTCCGGGACAGGGAAACACCATATATTTT.

This chain uses TRBV28 with TRBJ1-4, with a tentative D call TRBD1 (5 bases). Trimming removed 3 bases from V and 4 bases from J, with 15 bases in between. Per germline, CDR1 MDHEN and CDR2 SYDVKM. The CDR3 spans 16 residues. DNA of the CDR3: TGTGCCAGCAGTTTCCACTTAGGGGTGAATAATGAAAAACTGTTTTTT. This codes for CASSFHLGVNNEKLFF.

J is TRBJ2-7 and V is TRBV27; a possible D gene is TRBD1 (8 bases). Germline V gene sequence: CDR1 MNHEY, CDR2 SMNVEV (reference sequence). Trimming took off 3 bases at V and 4 bases at J, with 13 bases between the two ends. The CDR3 runs 14 residues. The DNA of the CDR3 is TGTGCCAGCAGTTTTGGACAGGGAGGGTACGAGCAGTACTTC. Residues: CASSFGQGGYEQYF.